A selection of T cell receptor beta chains follows, all from one sample in a study of shared clonotypes between healthy human individuals. The protocol was immunoSEQ multiplex PCR, while the TCRdb copy is restricted to in-frame clones and leaves out a portion. The table has some 470,000 clones, approximately 80% seen once; the top ten hold about an eighth. The sample taken for sequencing was PBMCs. The receptors stem from a woman aged 40 to 50 in good health. Some clones in this sample may be carry-over from other donors' samples. Both conserved end residues are part of each CDR3. Fields, in order: V gene, J gene, clone size, D gene, CDR3 DNA, CDR3 protein. A D gene is named only where the DNA matches it firmly. Part of the rows lack a size; the others show once, few, many or a class for expanded clones.

V: TRBV29-1
J: TRBJ2-1
size: many
D: NA
DNA: TGCAGCGCTCTTCCCTGGGGCCTAAGCGGGCGGCAATACAATGAGCAGTTCTTC
CDR3: CSALPWGLSGRQYNEQFF

V: TRBV5-1
J: TRBJ1-1
size: NA
D: NA
DNA: TGCGCCAGCAGCTCTGAGGGTAGTGAAGCTTTCTTT
CDR3: CASSSEGSEAFF

V: TRBV28
J: TRBJ2-3
size: NA
D: TRBD2
DNA: TGTGCCAGCAGTTCGGGACTAGCTACAGATACGCAGTATTTT
CDR3: CASSSGLATDTQYF

V: TRBV10-3
J: TRBJ2-1
size: NA
D: TRBD2
DNA: TGTGCCATCAGTGGGGGGGGACTAGCGGGATTCAATGAGCAGTTCTTC
CDR3: CAISGGGLAGFNEQFF

V: TRBV6-6
J: TRBJ1-1
size: NA
D: NA
DNA: TGTGCCAGCAGTTACGATACAGTTTTAGGCACTGAAGCTTTCTTT
CDR3: CASSYDTVLGTEAFF

V: TRBV10-3
J: TRBJ2-7
size: NA
D: NA
DNA: TGTGCCATCAGTGAGCCAAGTACCACGGGACACCAAACCCGGGAGAGGTACGAGCAGTACTTC
CDR3: CAISEPSTTGHQTRERYEQYF

V: TRBV7-2
J: TRBJ2-7
size: NA
D: NA
DNA: TGTGCCAGCAGCTTTCGTCTCCACTATTACGAGCAGTACTTC
CDR3: CASSFRLHYYEQYF

V: TRBV4-3
J: TRBJ2-5
size: NA
D: TRBD2
DNA: TGCGCCAGCAGCCACACCCGTACTCGGACTAGCGGGAGGGCCAGGTTAGAGACCCAGTACTTC
CDR3: CASSHTRTRTSGRARLETQYF

V: TRBV19
J: TRBJ2-7
size: NA
D: NA
DNA: TGTGCCAGTAAGGGTACAGTTGGGAGGATGACCGAGCAGTACTTC
CDR3: CASKGTVGRMTEQYF

V: TRBV18
J: TRBJ2-2
size: NA
D: NA
DNA: TGTGCCAGCTCACTCCTAGCGCGGAGTGACACCGGGGAGCTGTTTTTT
CDR3: CASSLLARSDTGELFF

V: TRBV30
J: TRBJ2-7
size: NA
D: NA
DNA: TGTGCCTGGAGCCTTGGACGGTCCTACGAGCAGTACTTC
CDR3: CAWSLGRSYEQYF